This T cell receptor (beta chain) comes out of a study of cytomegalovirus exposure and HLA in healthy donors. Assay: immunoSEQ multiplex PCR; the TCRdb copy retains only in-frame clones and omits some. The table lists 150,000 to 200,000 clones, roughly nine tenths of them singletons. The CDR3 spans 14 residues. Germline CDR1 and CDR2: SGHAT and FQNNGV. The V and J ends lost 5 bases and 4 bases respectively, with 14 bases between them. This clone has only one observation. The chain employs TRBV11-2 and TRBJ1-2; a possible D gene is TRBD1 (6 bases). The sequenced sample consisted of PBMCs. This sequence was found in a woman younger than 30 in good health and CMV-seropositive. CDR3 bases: TGTGCCAGCAGCCCCATTGGGGGCAGCTATGGCTACACCTTC. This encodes CASSPIGGSYGYTF.